The clone carrying this T cell receptor (beta chain) has more than one count but fewer than ten. Library preparation tagged each individual cDNA molecule with a unique molecular identifier. Using its own MiXCR run on the RACE reads, TCRdb lists one record per CDR3 protein. This table has approximately 110,000 distinct CDR3 sequences, under 40% appearing once. This sample's time point: patch test 3, about 24 weeks after DPC sensitization. Described treatment: therapeutic diphenylcyclopropenone sensitization with weekly scalp DPC. Blood draws came first, before each patch test. Whole blood, unfractionated, served as the material for total RNA extraction. The record originates from a study of human T cells and chemical hapten exposure. The CDR3 extends over 14 amino acids. The ends were cut back, 0 bases at V and 4 bases at J, with 8 bases in the middle. Germline CDR1 is MNHEY and CDR2 is SMNVEV (reference sequence).

V and J are TRBV27 and TRBJ2-3; no definite D call. Sequenced material: whole blood, taken in connection with sensitization to the hapten diphenylcyclopropenone (DPC). This sequence was found in a man in his forties with alopecia areata. Some clones in this sample may be carry-over from other donors' samples. In nucleotides, the CDR3 is TGTGCCAGCAGTTTATCGATTGCGGCAGATACGCAGTATTTT. Its translation is CASSLSIAADTQYF.